This T cell receptor beta chain originates from a study of CD8 T cells in Susac syndrome. Study-level information: Patients with Susac syndrome had blood drawn and were at that point therapy-naive, on corticosteroids, or on intravenous immunoglobulin alone. Study results and limitations: Clonal expansion was missing from Susac syndrome CD4+ T cell repertoires.

This CDR3 region has 15 residues. V lost 3 bases to trimming and J lost 1 base, with 12 bases between them. About 0.5 to 1 ug RNA was reverse transcribed with random hexamers. Amplification of TCR beta CDR3 across 54 Vbeta and 13 Jbeta was performed with immunoSEQ multiplex PCR. TCRdb re-derived calls from the immunoSEQ multiplex PCR reads in MiXCR, one entry per CDR3 protein. The sample holds under 200,000 distinct CDR3 sequences, approximately 94% seen once. About this clonotype: Its cognate antigen is unknown.

Sequencing of TCR beta, carried out with a high-throughput approach, was applied to CD8+ and CD4+ T cells from the blood. Sequencing was performed on CD4+ T cells from PBMCs. V usage is TRBV12-3 or TRBV12-4 and J usage is TRBJ1-1; TRBD1 is a possible D gene (5 bases). This clonotype was obtained from a human donor with Susac syndrome. The CDR3 region has the DNA TGTGCCAGCAGTTTCGACAGACCCGCGAACACTGAAGCTTTCTTT. Translated, it gives CASSFDRPANTEAFF.